The 16 T cell receptor beta chains listed next were all sequenced from one sample in a study of cytomegalovirus exposure and HLA in healthy donors. Vbeta (60) and Jbeta (13) primers were used in the PCR. The assay was immunoSEQ multiplex PCR, and TCRdb's table has in-frame clones only and misses some. The table has approximately 33,000 clones, 45% to 55% seen once. Specimen: PBMCs. Source of these receptors: a woman aged 40 to 50 in good health and CMV-seropositive.

This clone was found a few times. The gene calls are TRBV2 and TRBJ1-2; D perhaps matches TRBD1 (5 bases). Looked up from germline, CDR1 is SNHLY and CDR2 is FYNNEI. This CDR3 contains 13 residues. V gave up 2 bases and J gave up 7 bases, with 11 bases separating them. DNA of the CDR3: TGTGCCAGCAGTGAAAAGGGACTGGTTGGCTACACCTTC. Translated, it gives CASSEKGLVGYTF.

The chain is built from TRBV4-3 and TRBJ2-1, with 7 nucleotides matching TRBD1. Trimming cost V 3 bases and J 7 bases; bases outside gene matches: 9. CDR1 is LGHNA and CDR2 is YSLEER in the germline V gene. CDR3 length equals 15 residues. The CDR3 here is CASSQDRYRGNEQFF. The CDR3 region has the DNA TGCGCCAGCAGCCAGGACCGGTACAGGGGTAATGAGCAGTTCTTC.

This clone was seen more than once but under ten times. The chain uses TRBV7-9 and TRBJ1-5, with unresolved D. The germline V gene encodes CDR1 SEHNR and CDR2 FQNEAQ (reference sequence). V lost 5 bases and J 6 bases, leaving 17 bases between the germline ends. The CDR3 spans 15 residues. The CDR3 loop is CASSPPGGGIQPQHF. In DNA form, the CDR3 reads TGTGCCAGCAGCCCCCCCGGTGGAGGTATTCAGCCCCAGCATTTT.

There are a few counts of this clone. The chain is built from TRBV4-1 and TRBJ1-4; TRBD1 matches at 10 bases. Germline V gene lookup returns CDR1 MGHRA and CDR2 YSYEKL. The length of the CDR3 is 16 residues. The J segment lost 8 bases and the V segment lost 0 bases, leaving 6 bases of the junction unmatched. The CDR3 reads CASSQDLTGGWEKLFF. The CDR3 bases are TGCGCCAGCAGCCAAGATCTGACAGGGGGCTGGGAAAAACTGTTTTTT.

A word on this clone: At one end, the junction sequence differs from germline, possibly due to a read error. V and J are TRBV7-7 and TRBJ2-1; TRBD2 aligns across 11 bases. From germline, CDR1 is SSHAT and CDR2 FNYEAQ (reference sequence). CDR3 length: 15 residues. CDR3 residues: CASSAWTSGSNEQFF. As DNA, the CDR3 is TGTGCTAGCAGCGCTTGGACTAGCGGGTCTAATGAGCAGTTCTTC.

This chain connects TRBV4-1 to TRBJ1-6; 7 bases are a match to TRBD1. Germline assignment: CDR1 MGHRA and CDR2 YSYEKL. V lost 3 bases and J lost 10; bases outside the gene matches: 6. The CDR3 length is 14 residues. CDR3 amino acids: CASSQGTVGSPLHF. The CDR3 DNA follows: TGCGCCAGCAGCCAGGGGACAGTGGGCTCACCCCTCCACTTT.

The rearrangement uses TRBV6-1 and TRBJ1-3; no definite D call. Trimming removed 4 bases from V and 0 bases from J, with 10 bases in between. Germline loops: CDR1 MNHNS, CDR2 SASEGT. The CDR3 has 15 residues. The CDR3 region has the DNA TGTGCCAGCAGTGGAGGGAGAAGCTCTGGAAACACCATATATTTT. This gives the protein CASSGGRSSGNTIYF.

The V gene is TRBV11-2, the J gene TRBJ2-5, with 9 bases that match TRBD2. This CDR3 has 13 amino acids. Germline V CDR1 and CDR2: SGHAT, FQNNGV. V trimming: 7 bases; J trimming: 5 bases; junction bases outside the gene matches: 5. This chain's CDR3 is CASTAGGRETQYF. As DNA, the CDR3 is TGTGCCAGCACCGCGGGGGGGCGGGAGACCCAGTACTTC.

The gene calls are TRBV29-1 and TRBJ2-1, with D unclear. Trimming pared 5 bases from V and 5 bases from J, leaving 25 bases between. CDR3 size: 17 residues. Looked up from germline, CDR1 is SQVTM and CDR2 is ANQGSEA. The CDR3 bases are TGCAGCGTTTTCGATATGACGTTCTTCAGGCGCGACAATGAGCAGTTCTTC. Protein: CSVFDMTFFRRDNEQFF.

This chain joins TRBV9 and TRBJ2-5; 16 positions match TRBD2. The CDR3 runs to 17 residues. CDR1 SGDLS and CDR2 YYNGEE come from the germline V gene. V shed 3 bases, J shed 3 bases, and the junction held 5 bases outside the gene matches. The CDR3 DNA follows: TGTGCCAGCAGCGCCGGGACTAGCGGGGGGGGTAAAGAGACCCAGTACTTC. As protein: CASSAGTSGGGKETQYF.

The J gene is TRBJ1-2, the V gene TRBV12-2; TRBD1 was called by the table and not checked on the DNA. TRBV12-2 is listed as a pseudogene. The CDR3 extends over 11 amino acids. The CDR3 spells CDPHQSRGYTF. CDR3 in DNA: TGTGACCCGCACCAGTCCCGCGGCTACACCTTC.

In nucleotides, the CDR3 is TGTGCCAGCAGTACTGGACTAGCGGGGGCTAACTACAATGAGCAGTTCTTC. Its protein is CASSTGLAGANYNEQFF. The chain carries TRBV28 and TRBJ2-1; TRBD2 aligns across 13 bases. With 5 bases clipped from V and 3 bases from J, the junction kept 7 bases outside the gene matches. This CDR3 comprises 17 residues. CDR1 and CDR2 (germline): MDHEN, SYDVKM. Drawing the rest from reference TRBV28 and TRBJ2-1, the complete variable domain is DVKVTQSSRYLVKRTGEKVFLECVQDMDHENMFWYRQDPGLGLRLIYFSYDVKMKEKGDIPEGYSVSREKKERFSLILESASTNQTSMYLCASSTGLAGANYNEQFFGPGTRLTVL.

The V call is TRBV27, the J call TRBJ1-2; 7 bases align to TRBD1. The CDR3 runs to 15 residues. Unmatched junction bases numbered 9, after V lost 6 bases and J lost 2 bases. CDR1 and CDR2 (germline): MNHEY, SMNVEV (reference sequence). The CDR3 DNA sequence: TGTGCCAGCAGCTTGTCCCCGACAGGGAACTATGGCTACACCTTC. As protein: CASSLSPTGNYGYTF.

This clone was seen a few times. This chain's CDR3 is CASSMDYSNQPQHF. For the CDR3, the DNA is TGTGCCAGCAGTATGGACTATAGCAATCAGCCCCAGCATTTT. V usage is TRBV6-1 and J usage is TRBJ1-5; D is uncertain. V was shortened by 5 bases and J by 0 bases, with 8 bases between the two germline ends. The germline gives CDR1 MNHNS, CDR2 SASEGT. The CDR3 runs to 14 residues.

This clone was seen only once. V gene TRBV11-2 combines with J gene TRBJ2-5, with TRBD1 identical over 8 bases. Germline V lookup: CDR1 SGHAT, CDR2 FQNNGV. The CDR3 contains 15 residues. V shed 2 bases, J shed 4 bases, and the junction held 6 bases outside the gene matches. The CDR3 reads CASSLMSGGGETQYF. The CDR3 DNA sequence: TGTGCCAGCAGCTTAATGTCAGGGGGCGGAGAGACCCAGTACTTC. Using reference TRBV11-2 and TRBJ2-5 for the parts outside the CDR3, the full variable domain is EAGVAQSPRYKIIEKRQSVAFWCNPISGHATLYWYQQILGQGPKLLIQFQNNGVVDDSQLPKDRFSAERLKGVDSTLKIQPAKLEDSAVYLCASSLMSGGGETQYFGPGTRLLVL.

This clone was counted once. The genes are TRBV4-2 and TRBJ1-1; 7 bases map to TRBD1. This CDR3 region has 16 residues. Germline-derived CDR1 and CDR2 are LGHNA and YNFKEQ. The ends lost 0 bases at V and 0 bases at J; junction bases unmatched: 4. CDR3 residues: CASSQEGQSMNTEAFF. For the CDR3, the DNA is TGTGCCAGCAGCCAAGAGGGACAGTCTATGAACACTGAAGCTTTCTTT.